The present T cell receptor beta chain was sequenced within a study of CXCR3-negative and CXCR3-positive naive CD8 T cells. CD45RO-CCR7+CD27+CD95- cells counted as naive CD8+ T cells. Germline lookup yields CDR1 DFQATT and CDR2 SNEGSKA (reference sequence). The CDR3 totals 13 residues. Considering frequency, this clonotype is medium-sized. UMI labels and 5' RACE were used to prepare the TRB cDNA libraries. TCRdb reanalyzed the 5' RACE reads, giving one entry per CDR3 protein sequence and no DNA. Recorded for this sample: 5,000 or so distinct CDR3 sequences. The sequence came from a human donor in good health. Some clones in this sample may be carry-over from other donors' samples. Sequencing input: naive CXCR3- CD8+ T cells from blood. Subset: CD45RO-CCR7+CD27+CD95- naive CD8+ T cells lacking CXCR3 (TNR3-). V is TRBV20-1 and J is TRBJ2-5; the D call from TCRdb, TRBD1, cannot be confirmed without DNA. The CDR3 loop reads CSARPSRGETQYF.